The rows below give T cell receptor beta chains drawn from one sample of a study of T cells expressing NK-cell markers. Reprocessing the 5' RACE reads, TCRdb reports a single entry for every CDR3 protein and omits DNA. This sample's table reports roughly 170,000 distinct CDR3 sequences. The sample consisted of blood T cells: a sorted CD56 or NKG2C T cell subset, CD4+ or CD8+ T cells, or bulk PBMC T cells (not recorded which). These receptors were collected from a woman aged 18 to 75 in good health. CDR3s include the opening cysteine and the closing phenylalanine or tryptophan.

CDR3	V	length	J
CSVVGLAGERSYEQYF	TRBV29-1	16	TRBJ2-7
CSAQSGLAGGSYEQYF	TRBV20-1	16	TRBJ2-7
CASSWTGEQYF	TRBV7-2	11	TRBJ2-7
CSARTAAGDYNEQFF	TRBV20-1	15	TRBJ2-1
CASSFSGANVLTF	TRBV12-3/TRBV12-4	13	TRBJ2-6
CASSPPGGSQETQYF	TRBV18	15	TRBJ2-5
CASSLAWFRTSTDTQYF	TRBV5-1	17	TRBJ2-3
CATPSGQGVRDQPQHF	TRBV24-1	16	TRBJ1-5
CASRDGAGLSYGYTF	TRBV19	15	TRBJ1-2
CASSQEQGKNYFVNNEQFF	TRBV14	19	TRBJ2-1
CASSLGLGEQPQHF	TRBV7-6	14	TRBJ1-5
CASSPGGARNQPQHF	TRBV28	15	TRBJ1-5
CASSYSEVGVRGYTF	TRBV6-5	15	TRBJ1-2
CSARGAALRYNEQFF	TRBV20-1	15	TRBJ2-1
CASSKHRDGAEELFF	TRBV9	15	TRBJ1-4
CSASLGSLGGYTF	TRBV20-1	13	TRBJ1-2
CASSQDGRKGARNSPLHF	TRBV14	18	TRBJ1-6
CASSPRTGKYEQFF	TRBV18	14	TRBJ2-1
CASSLERAGVTDTQYF	TRBV12-3/TRBV12-4	16	TRBJ2-3
CASSVGLTGRVGYTF	TRBV5-1	15	TRBJ1-2
CASSQSRTGELFF	TRBV14	13	TRBJ2-2
CASSPETGSRENTEAFF	TRBV12-3/TRBV12-4	17	TRBJ1-1
CAISESIESHFEAFF	TRBV10-3	15	TRBJ1-1
CASSYSGQNYEQYF	TRBV6-5	14	TRBJ2-7
CASSLRDLRNSPLHF	TRBV7-9	15	TRBJ1-6
CASSLWPSDEQFF	TRBV5-6	13	TRBJ2-1
CASSLADPEETQYF	TRBV5-1	14	TRBJ2-5
CASSPRQLNSPLHF	TRBV5-5	14	TRBJ1-6